Shown below are 17 T cell receptor beta chains from a single sample sequenced in a study of neurological immune-mediated disorders (dated by TCRdb to 2018 to 2020). To prepare the library, 5' RACE was applied. Sequencing instrument: Illumina HiSeq 2500. The public sequencing data were trimmed at Q25 with fastp and processed into clonotypes with MiXCR by TCRdb, which kept only in-frame beta chains. For every CDR3 protein sequence, its rows merge into one entry that carries the most common genes and DNA. The sample data list fewer than 45,000 distinct CDR3 sequences, and roughly 7.3% of these were observed just once. The top ten hold less than 4.5% of the sample. The source material was PBMCs. The receptor source for this set is a woman aged 40 to 50 in good health.

This clonotype came up many times. The rearrangement links TRBV20-1 to TRBJ1-4; TRBD1 matches 7 bases. Germline-derived CDR1 and CDR2 are DFQATT and SNEGSKA (reference sequence). The CDR3 length is 13 residues. The CDR3 DNA follows: TGCAGCGCGGCGGGACAGTTCAATGAAAAACTGTTTTTT. Its protein product is CSAAGQFNEKLFF.

This clonotype has a count of ten or more. The V and J genes are TRBV13 and TRBJ2-4; 7 bases fit TRBD1. Germline CDR1 PRHDT, CDR2 FYEKMQ (reference sequence). V shed 4 bases, J shed 4 bases, and the junction held 16 bases outside the gene matches. The CDR3 contains 18 residues. CDR3 loop: CASSSYSSLDRAKNIQYF. CDR3 sequence (DNA): TGTGCCAGCAGCTCATACTCCTCTCTCGACAGGGCAAAAAACATTCAGTACTTC.

In its sample, this clonotype was seen many times. Written as DNA, the CDR3 is TGTGCCAGCAGGAGGACAGGGGTGAGCAATCAGCCCCAGCATTTT. It specifies CASRRTGVSNQPQHF. The chain has TRBV12-3 or TRBV12-4 and TRBJ1-5; 9 bases line up with TRBD1. CDR3 size: 15 residues. The V segment lost 6 bases and the J segment 1 base; nucleotides outside the gene matches: 4.

This clonotype was found many times. The rearrangement links TRBV27 to TRBJ1-5; maybe TRBD1 (5 bases). The V end lost 7 bases, the J end lost 3 bases, and 16 bases lay between the germline ends. The CDR3 consists of 15 residues. Germline V gene data show CDR1 as MNHEY and CDR2 as SMNVEV (reference sequence). The CDR3 loop reads CASKYNRDLNQPQHF. CDR3 DNA sequence: TGTGCCAGCAAATATAACCGGGACCTCAATCAGCCCCAGCATTTT.

There are many counts of this clonotype. The genes are TRBV9 and TRBJ2-3, with D possibly TRBD1 on 7 matching bases. The CDR3 is 13 residues long. V was cut by 7 bases and J by 4 bases, with 13 bases left in between. Germline V CDR1 and CDR2: SGDLS, YYNGEE. As DNA, the CDR3 is TGTGCCAGCCAGGGGGGTGGCGCAGATACGCAGTATTTT. It translates to CASQGGGADTQYF.

This clonotype was observed many times. The genes are TRBV20-1 and TRBJ1-4; the D is unclear. The germline V gene encodes CDR1 DFQATT and CDR2 SNEGSKA (reference sequence). The CDR3 contains 13 residues. V lost 6 bases to trimming and J lost 7 bases, with 15 bases between them. CDR3 bases: TGCAGTGCCCAGGCCCGGGCTCCTGAAAAACTGTTTTTT. Protein sequence: CSAQARAPEKLFF.

This clonotype appeared many times. The rearrangement joins TRBV6-5 to TRBJ2-1, with D maybe TRBD1 (7 bases). The CDR3 is 13 residues long. Per germline, CDR1 MNHEY and CDR2 SVGAGI. V dropped 5 bases and J dropped 9 bases, with 14 bases sitting between them. CDR3 residues: CASSPRQGGEQFF. In DNA form, the CDR3 reads TGTGCCAGCAGTCCCAGACAGGGAGGTGAGCAGTTCTTC.

In its sample, this clonotype was seen many times. The chain recombines TRBV5-1 with TRBJ2-5; possible D gene TRBD1, 6 bases. The germline V gene encodes CDR1 SGHRS and CDR2 YFSETQ. V lost 4 bases and J lost 5, with 12 bases in between. This CDR3 spans 13 amino acids. The CDR3 DNA follows: TGCGCCAGCAGCGAATCAGGGGAGGAGACCCAGTACTTC. Its translation is CASSESGEETQYF.

This clonotype appeared many times. CDR3 residues: CASSSTQTVTGANVLTF. CDR3 nucleotides: TGTGCCAGCAGTTCCACGCAGACGGTGACTGGGGCCAACGTCCTGACTTTC. V gene TRBV6-5 combines with J gene TRBJ2-6; D is undetermined. The germline V gene has CDR1 MNHEY and CDR2 SVGAGI. The CDR3 totals 17 residues. V lost 4 bases and J lost 2, with 15 bases in between.

This clonotype showed up many times. The chain employs TRBV6-6 and TRBJ2-6; D unclear. Germline V lookup: CDR1 MNHNY, CDR2 SVGAGI (reference sequence). The V gene lost 10 bases and the J gene lost 0 bases, with 10 bases spanning the gap. The CDR3 is 14 residues long. The CDR3 loop is CAILLPSGANVLTF. The DNA for the CDR3 is TGTGCCATCTTACTGCCCTCTGGGGCCAACGTCCTGACTTTC.

In this sample, this clonotype turned up many times. J is TRBJ2-3 and V is TRBV9; D may be TRBD2 (5 bases). This CDR3 comprises 13 residues. Trimming left V 1 base short and J 6 bases short, with 9 bases between. From germline, CDR1 is SGDLS and CDR2 YYNGEE. CDR3 amino acids: CASSVPEDDTQYF. DNA of the CDR3: TGTGCCAGCAGCGTACCGGAGGACGATACGCAGTATTTT.

This clonotype was observed at least ten times. J is TRBJ2-1 and V is TRBV20-1; weak D call: TRBD2 (6 bases). The length of the CDR3 is 12 residues. Trimming took 5 bases from V and 4 from J, leaving 9 bases between them. Looked up from germline, CDR1 is DFQATT and CDR2 is SNEGSKA (reference sequence). CDR3 sequence (DNA): TGCAGTGCTCGGGACTCGTACAATGAGCAGTTCTTC. It encodes CSARDSYNEQFF.

This clonotype has at least ten counts. The V and J genes are TRBV13 and TRBJ1-1, with D possibly matching TRBD1 (5 bases). The CDR3 has 15 residues. V was shortened by 4 bases and J by 5 bases, with 17 bases between the two germline ends. CDR1 PRHDT and CDR2 FYEKMQ come from the germline V gene (reference sequence). CDR3 nucleotides: TGTGCCAGCAGCTCTGGGACTCCCGGAGGGACTGAAGCTTTCTTT. Translation: CASSSGTPGGTEAFF.

This clonotype was seen at least ten times. This chain uses TRBV3-1 with TRBJ1-5; the D is unclear. V lost 1 base and J 2 bases, leaving 0 bases between the germline ends. CDR1 LGHDT and CDR2 YNNKEL come from the germline V gene (reference sequence). The CDR3 contains 12 residues. The CDR3 loop is CASSQGNQPQHF. CDR3 in DNA: TGTGCCAGCAGCCAAGGCAATCAGCCCCAGCATTTT.

Many counts were recorded for this clonotype. The chain uses TRBV20-1 and TRBJ2-2; either TRBD1 or TRBD2 may supply D (5 bases each). The germline V gene has CDR1 DFQATT and CDR2 SNEGSKA (reference sequence). This CDR3 region has 15 residues. Between the trimmed V and J ends, which lost 6 bases and 6 bases, there was a span of 20 bases. For the CDR3, the DNA is TGCAGTGCCGCCCCCGGGACCGGTCGATCCGGGGAGCTGTTTTTT. Its protein product is CSAAPGTGRSGELFF.

This clonotype was seen ten or more times. The chain is built from TRBV11-2 and TRBJ2-1; 7 bases match TRBD2. This CDR3 contains 14 residues. Germline CDR1 SGHAT, CDR2 FQNNGV. The ends lost 4 bases at V and 7 bases at J; junction bases unmatched: 7. Written as DNA, the CDR3 is TGTGCCAGCAGCTCCTGGACTAGAGGGAATGAGCAGTTCTTC. It yields the protein CASSSWTRGNEQFF. Based on the CDR3 plus reference TRBV11-2 and TRBJ2-1, the full variable domain is EAGVAQSPRYKIIEKRQSVAFWCNPISGHATLYWYQQILGQGPKLLIQFQNNGVVDDSQLPKDRFSAERLKGVDSTLKIQPAKLEDSAVYLCASSSWTRGNEQFFGPGTRLTVL.

Many counts were recorded for this clonotype. The V and J genes are TRBV30 and TRBJ2-7, with 8 bases aligning to TRBD2. The ends lost 2 bases at V and 6 bases at J; junction bases unmatched: 9. The CDR3 has 14 residues. Germline loops: CDR1 GTSNPN, CDR2 SVGIG (reference sequence). CDR3 residues: CAWSPGGGLGEQYF. CDR3 coding DNA: TGTGCCTGGAGTCCGGGAGGGGGTCTGGGCGAGCAGTACTTC.